A selection of T cell receptor beta chains follows, all from one sample in a study of blood T cell repertoires in COVID-19. Sequencing was performed with immunoSEQ multiplex PCR; in TCRdb, only in-frame clones are kept and a portion is missing. The sample lists around 310,000 clones, 89% occurring once. The specimen sequenced was PBMCs or T cells enriched from blood (not recorded which). Source of these receptors: a woman aged 30 to 39 who had recovered from COVID-19. CDR3s include the opening cysteine and the closing phenylalanine or tryptophan.

J gene: TRBJ2-2; V gene: TRBV28; CDR3 protein: CASRQDYKGGELFF
J gene: TRBJ1-3; V gene: TRBV27; CDR3 protein: CASSFAASGNTIYF
J gene: TRBJ2-7; V gene: TRBV18; CDR3 protein: CASSLARTDYEQYF
J gene: TRBJ1-2; V gene: TRBV7-9; CDR3 protein: CASSSADRGLNYGYTF
J gene: TRBJ2-7; V gene: TRBV28; CDR3 protein: CASRPMPSTSGYEQYF
J gene: TRBJ2-1; V gene: TRBV6-5; CDR3 protein: CASSWGTSGRAKQFF
J gene: TRBJ1-2; V gene: TRBV5-5; CDR3 protein: CASSLVEGAGGYTF
J gene: TRBJ1-2; V gene: TRBV28; CDR3 protein: CASSSGGADQANYGYTF
J gene: TRBJ2-1; V gene: TRBV11-3; CDR3 protein: CASSLSGGSSYNEQFF
J gene: TRBJ2-3; V gene: TRBV30; CDR3 protein: CAYRTSGIADTQYF
J gene: TRBJ2-1; V gene: TRBV21-1; CDR3 protein: CASRKGDIKGEQFF
J gene: TRBJ2-3; V gene: TRBV23-1; CDR3 protein: CASRGSKPGLPDTQYF
J gene: TRBJ1-5; V gene: TRBV28; CDR3 protein: CASSPSTGGNQPQHF
J gene: TRBJ2-7; V gene: TRBV5-4; CDR3 protein: CASSFGQGNSYEQYF
J gene: TRBJ2-1; V gene: TRBV7-9; CDR3 protein: CASSLDFTRAQFF
J gene: TRBJ2-7; V gene: TRBV28; CDR3 protein: CATRGGGASSEQYF
J gene: TRBJ1-3; V gene: TRBV10-3; CDR3 protein: CASWTPGNTIYF
J gene: TRBJ2-7; V gene: TRBV15; CDR3 protein: CATSRSATEYYEQYF
J gene: TRBJ2-7; V gene: TRBV18; CDR3 protein: CASSRQLAGGPNTYYEQYF
J gene: TRBJ1-2; V gene: TRBV6-5; CDR3 protein: CASSMGQIYGYTF
J gene: TRBJ2-7; V gene: TRBV28; CDR3 protein: CASSLSGAQYEQYF
J gene: TRBJ2-1; V gene: TRBV5-6; CDR3 protein: CASSLGALNEQFF
J gene: TRBJ2-1; V gene: TRBV20-1; CDR3 protein: CSASGLAGHVQFF
J gene: TRBJ1-1; V gene: TRBV6-5; CDR3 protein: CASSIHRQGNPEAFF
J gene: TRBJ1-6; V gene: TRBV10-3; CDR3 protein: CAISSQGTRRLHF
J gene: TRBJ1-3; V gene: TRBV19; CDR3 protein: CASSISGHSGNTIYF
J gene: TRBJ2-3; V gene: TRBV5-6; CDR3 protein: CASSADSLTDTQYF